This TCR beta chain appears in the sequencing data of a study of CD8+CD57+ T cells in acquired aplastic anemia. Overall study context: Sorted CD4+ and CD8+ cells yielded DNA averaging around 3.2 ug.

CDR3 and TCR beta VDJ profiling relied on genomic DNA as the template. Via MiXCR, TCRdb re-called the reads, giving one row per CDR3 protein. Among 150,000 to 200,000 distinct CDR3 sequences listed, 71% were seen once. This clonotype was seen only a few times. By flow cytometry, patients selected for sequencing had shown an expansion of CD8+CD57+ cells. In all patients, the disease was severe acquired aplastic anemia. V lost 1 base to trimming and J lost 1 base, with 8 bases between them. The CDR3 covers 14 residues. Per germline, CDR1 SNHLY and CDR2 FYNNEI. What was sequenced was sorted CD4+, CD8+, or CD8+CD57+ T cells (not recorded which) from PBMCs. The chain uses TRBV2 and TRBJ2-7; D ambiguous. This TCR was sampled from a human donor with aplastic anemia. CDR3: CASSEGRLSYEQYF. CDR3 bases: TGTGCCAGCAGTGAAGGACGGCTGTCCTACGAGCAGTACTTC.